What follows describes a single T cell receptor (beta chain). With a J-beta primer mix and a sample-barcoded 5' primer, a second PCR ran about 7 to 12 cycles. A template-switch adaptor that had 12 random nucleotides put a tag on each cDNA molecule. TCRdb processed the 5' RACE reads anew with MiXCR; each CDR3 protein has one entry. This table holds approximately 820,000 distinct CDR3 sequences, 40% to 50% found once. The germline gives CDR1 SGDLS, CDR2 YYNGEE. The CDR3 sequence is 17 residues long. V lost 3 bases, J lost 11 bases, and 29 bases lay in between. The data stem from a study of blood T cells in healthy people across ages. Across the whole study: T cells yielded about one barcoded beta molecule per two cells through template switching.

The sequenced sample was blood. The rearrangement uses TRBV9 and TRBJ2-5; D is undetermined. This TCR was sampled from a man between 60 and 70 years old in good health. The CDR3 bases are TGTGCCAGCAGCGGAGGCGCAGCCCCTCAGTCTGGTGATGAGCAGTACTTC. This sequence encodes CASSGGAAPQSGDEQYF.